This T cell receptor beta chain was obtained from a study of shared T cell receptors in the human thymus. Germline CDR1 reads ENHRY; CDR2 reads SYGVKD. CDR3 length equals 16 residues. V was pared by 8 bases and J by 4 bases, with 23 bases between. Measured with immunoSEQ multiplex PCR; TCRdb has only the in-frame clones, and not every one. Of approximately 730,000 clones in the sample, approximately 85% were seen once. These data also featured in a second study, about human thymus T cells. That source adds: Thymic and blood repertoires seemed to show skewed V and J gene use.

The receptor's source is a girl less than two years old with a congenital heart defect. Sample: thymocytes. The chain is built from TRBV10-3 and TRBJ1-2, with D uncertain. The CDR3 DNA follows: TGTGCCATCGGTTTTCTTGGGGAGGAGGGTCTCTATGGCTACACCTTC. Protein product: CAIGFLGEEGLYGYTF.